Sequencing of this T cell receptor beta chain was carried out in a study of graft-versus-host responses after intestinal transplantation. Study summary: Recipients received multivisceral, liver-intestinal, or isolated intestinal transplants. Induction with anti-thymocyte globulin, then tacrolimus and steroids for around three years, was given to all recipients. Regarding the study as a whole: The recipient marrow held GvH clones, and some of them showed up first in ileum or blood.

Tissue from the graft was processed to free its intraepithelial and lamina propria lymphocytes. This clone was seen only once. Its antigen remains unknown. Clones were sequenced by immunoSEQ multiplex PCR, and TCRdb holds only the in-frame ones, with some missing. The profile shows more than 13,000 clones, under 80% of them singletons. V gave up 5 bases and J gave up 5 bases, with 12 bases separating them. The CDR3 covers 12 residues. The germline gives CDR1 GTSNPN, CDR2 SVGIG (reference sequence). The rearrangement joins TRBV30 to TRBJ1-2; D might be TRBD1 (6 bases). This sequence was found in a human patient who received an intestinal transplant, so some T cells may come from the graft donor. The specimen comprised ileum tissue, sampled 650 to 700 days after intestinal transplantation. For the CDR3, the DNA is TGTGCCTGGGGGGACACCAGTTATGGCTACACCTTC. Protein product: CAWGDTSYGYTF.